This T cell receptor (beta chain) was identified during a study of T cell responses to AZD1222 COVID-19 vaccine. Overall study findings and caveats: None of the repertoires were sampled until the peak T cell response had passed.

Points on this clone: Its cognate antigen is unknown.

Here immunoSEQ multiplex PCR was the method, and the copy in TCRdb shows in-frame clones only, minus some. The table includes approximately 150,000 clones, about nine tenths detected once. This CDR3 spans 14 amino acids. Germline CDR1 is SGHTA and CDR2 is FQGNSA. V lost 3 bases and J lost 4, with 11 bases in between. The sample in question was peripheral blood, obtained 28 days after the second AZD1222 dose. The genes are TRBV7-2 and TRBJ2-3; D is ambiguous. This receptor was obtained from an adult who received the AZD1222 COVID-19 vaccine. CDR3 bases: TGTGCCAGCAGCTTGCTCGGCATGGCAGATACGCAGTATTTT. It specifies CASSLLGMADTQYF.